This TCR beta chain was found in a study of shared clonotypes between healthy human individuals (dated by TCRdb to between 2020 and 2021). For context, the study as a whole: The cohort comprised two women and a few men aged 18 to 49 years. Per donor, three plates each were used for CD4 naive and CD4 memory, two for CD8 naive, and one for CD8 memory. To estimate repertoire size and how much clonotypes are shared between individuals, the study performed deep sequencing of blood TCR repertoires from about five healthy adults. Libraries were prepared and TCR repertoires were sequenced by different laboratories using diverse techniques, in order to increase sequencing depth and limit assay-specific biases. Leukapheresis yielded between about 0.94 and 9 billion PBMCs per donor. Study-wide findings and limitations: Larger estimated clonotype richness was generally found for naive subsets than for memory subsets. Pairwise subsampling led to the expectation that sequencing depth would affect the degree of clonotype sharing among donors. Because the study included only a small number of donors, the genetic and exposure-history diversity represented was limited. Rarefaction of sorted-subset datasets indicated incomplete sequencing despite the large sequencing depth. Sampling was restricted to blood, and TCR repertoires in tissue are likely to differ from TCR repertoires in blood. Compared with non-shared clonotypes, clonotypes shared by all four sorted-subset donors had higher generation probabilities. Across a handful of donors, roughly 5.4% of naive CD4, around 3.3% of naive CD8, approximately 2.5% of memory CD4, and 0.3% to 0.45% of memory CD8 clonotypes were shared.

TCR CDR3 regions were amplified from genomic DNA by multiplex PCR using the deep immunoSEQ assay. Extracted genomic DNA from each cell subset was distributed evenly across all wells of several immunoSEQ 96-well plates, and each plate was treated as a replicate. For sorted subsets, 150 to 250 ng genomic DNA, equal to about 30,000 T cell genomes, was loaded into each replicate PCR. Purified libraries were measured with a Qubit 3.0 fluorometer, size-checked on a Bioanalyzer 2100, and measured again with the KAPA Library Quantification kit. A separate single-read 150-cycle Illumina NextSeq 550 flow cell was used to sequence each immunoSEQ 96-well plate. Processing in the source paper ran as follows. The immunoSEQ output contained only junctional sequences without quality scores, so filtering could not match that applied to full-length reads. Sequences were annotated with PyIR, a Python wrapper for IgBLAST v1.9, using IMGT germline references to assign V/J genes and CDR3. Reads were filtered out if the reads had weak V/J assignments (E-value above 1e-6), no CDR3, stop codons, out-of-frame junctions, or ambiguous translated residues. V3J clonotypes were defined as sequences sharing the same inferred V gene, J gene, and CDR3 amino acid sequence. Percentage overlap between repertoires was calculated by dividing the number of shared unique clonotypes by the size of the smaller repertoire. Richness of each repertoire was evaluated using RTK rarefaction, the Chao1 estimator, and Recon v2.1 estimates of unobserved clonotypes. Generation probabilities for all TCRbeta clonotypes obtained by the gDNA method from a handful of donors were computed using OLGA. What TCRdb holds here is the immuneACCESS table cut down to in-frame rearrangements. Part of the clones is not present; checked against another copy, under half of the missing clones reflect an unresolved V gene, and the others are unexplained. V and J calls and clone size are those listed in that table; D and trimming were worked out from the DNA. The sample table lists hundreds of thousands of clones, 95% to 97% of them with a count of one. Jointly, the top ten make up 0.11% of the sample.

Notes on this clone: The antigen this receptor binds is unknown. Within one base of it there is no much larger clone, and no base qualities were kept.

CD8 naive samples were obtained by positive selection for CCR7 among CD45RO-negative cells, yielding a CD45RA+CCR7+ population from which TemRA cells were excluded. The donors were healthy, HIV-negative adults who had no recently reported acute infections or vaccinations. Every donor was a Caucasian adult living in Nashville, Tennessee, USA. Blood was obtained by leukapheresis, after which PBMCs were separated by Ficoll-Histopaque density gradient centrifugation and cryopreserved in liquid nitrogen vapor phase. Analytical flow cytometry was used to check the purity and quantity of each magnetically sorted T cell population. From each sorted fraction, genomic DNA was isolated and quantified by UV absorbance on a Nanodrop 2000c. V loses 6 bases at its end and J loses 1 base; junction bases beyond the gene matches: 5. Taken from cysteine to phenylalanine, the CDR3 has 14 residues. Of all the DNA, just the CDR3 is kept, 42 bases in frame from base 1. CDR1 SEHNR and CDR2 FQNEAQ were looked up in the germline V gene (reference sequence).

The V and J segments used are TRBV7-9 and TRBJ2-5; TRBD1 agrees with 7 junctional bases. The source is a young woman in good health. Sample: naive CD8+ T cells sorted from blood. The label giving this sample's cell subset or site can be read as: CD45RA+CCR7+. Here the CDR3 is given as CASRIEGAQETQYF. The nucleotide sequence is given as TGTGCCAGCAGGATTGAGGGGGCCCAAGAGACCCAGTACTTC. Reference TRBV7-9 and TRBJ2-5 proteins supply the regions before and after the CDR3; the full variable domain is: DTGVSQNPRHKITKRGQNVTFRCDPISEHNRLYWYRQTLGQGPEFLTYFQNEAQLEKSRLLSDRFSAERPKGSFSTLEIQRTEQGDSAMYLCASRIEGAQETQYFGPGTRLLVL.